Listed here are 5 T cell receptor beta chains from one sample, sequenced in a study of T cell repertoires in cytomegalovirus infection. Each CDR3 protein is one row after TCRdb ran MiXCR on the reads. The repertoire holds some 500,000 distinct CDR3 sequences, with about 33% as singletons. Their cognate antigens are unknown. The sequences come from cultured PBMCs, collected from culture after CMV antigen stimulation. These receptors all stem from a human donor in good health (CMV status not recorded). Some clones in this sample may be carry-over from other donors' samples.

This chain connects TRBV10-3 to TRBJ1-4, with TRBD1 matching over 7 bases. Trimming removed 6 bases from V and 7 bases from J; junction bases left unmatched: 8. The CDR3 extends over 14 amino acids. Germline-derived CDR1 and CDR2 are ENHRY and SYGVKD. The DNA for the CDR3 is TGTGCCATCAGCGGGGGACAGAGGGGTGAAAAACTGTTTTTT. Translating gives CAISGGQRGEKLFF.

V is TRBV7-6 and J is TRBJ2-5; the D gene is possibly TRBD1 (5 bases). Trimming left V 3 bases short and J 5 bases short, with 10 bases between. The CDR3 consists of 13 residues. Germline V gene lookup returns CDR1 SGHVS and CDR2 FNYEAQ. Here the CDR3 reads CASSFQPGETQYF. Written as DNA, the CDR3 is TGTGCCAGCAGCTTTCAACCAGGGGAGACCCAGTACTTC.

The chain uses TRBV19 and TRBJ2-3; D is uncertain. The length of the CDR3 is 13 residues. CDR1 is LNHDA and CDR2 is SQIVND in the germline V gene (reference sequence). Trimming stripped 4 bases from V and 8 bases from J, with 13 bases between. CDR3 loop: CASSNWATGTQYF. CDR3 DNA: TGTGCCAGTAGTAACTGGGCCACGGGTACGCAGTATTTT.

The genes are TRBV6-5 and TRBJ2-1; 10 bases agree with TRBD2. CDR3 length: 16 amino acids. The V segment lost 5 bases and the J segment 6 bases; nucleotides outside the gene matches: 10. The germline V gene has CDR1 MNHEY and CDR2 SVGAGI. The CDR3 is CASSQLLAGGGNEQFF. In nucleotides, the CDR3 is TGTGCCAGCAGTCAACTCTTAGCGGGAGGAGGCAATGAGCAGTTCTTC.

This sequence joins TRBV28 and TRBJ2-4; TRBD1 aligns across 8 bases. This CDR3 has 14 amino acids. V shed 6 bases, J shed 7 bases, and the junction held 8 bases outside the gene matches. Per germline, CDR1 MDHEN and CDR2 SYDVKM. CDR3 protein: CASSLSDRVNIQYF. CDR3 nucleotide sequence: TGTGCCAGCAGCCTCTCGGACAGGGTCAACATTCAGTACTTC. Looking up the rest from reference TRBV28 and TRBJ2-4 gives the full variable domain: DVKVTQSSRYLVKRTGEKVFLECVQDMDHENMFWYRQDPGLGLRLIYFSYDVKMKEKGDIPEGYSVSREKKERFSLILESASTNQTSMYLCASSLSDRVNIQYFGAGTRLSVL.